This TCR beta chain was captured in a study of blood T cell dynamics during melanoma immunotherapy (dated by TCRdb to 2019 to 2021). Regarding the study in general: Patients had metastatic melanoma and received first-line pembrolizumab or nivolumab plus ipilimumab as standard of care in the United Kingdom. To find early correlates of response, peripheral T cell receptor repertoires were profiled in metastatic melanoma patients before and after one cycle of checkpoint inhibitor therapy. Consecutive patients formed a training cohort, and a further independent group of patients from the same centre was pooled into an external validation set. Beyond this particular receptor, the publication reports: The relatively small sample size was recognized as a factor that could limit how well the results generalize. A bifurcated reorganization of the PBMC repertoire at W3, with increased clonality or increased diversity, was observed in patients who later achieved disease control, unlike in progressors. Whether the T cell clones behind the repertoire changes were melanoma-specific or instead reflected general immune activation was something the study could not determine.

Counted from cysteine to phenylalanine, this CDR3 has 16 amino acids. Kept here is only the CDR3 DNA, which spans 48 bases and is read in frame from base 1. Unmatched junction bases come to 9, with V trimmed by 1 base and J by 2 bases. The germline V gene (reference sequence) specifies SGHKS as CDR1 and YYEKEE as CDR2. Every bulk PBMC sample was loaded with the same fixed amount of about 380 ng of DNA. Following the manufacturer instructions, the immunoSEQ TCRb Assay kit was used to amplify TCR beta CDR3 sequences from genomic DNA. The KAPA Library Quantification Kit for Illumina platforms was used to quantify the pooled libraries by qPCR. Pooled libraries were clustered at about 0.6-1.2 pM and sequenced on an Illumina NextSeq 500. The study's own analysis went as follows. TCR data were analyzed with immunoSEQ ANALYZER and the R LymphoSeq package. A rearrangement efficiency score was calculated as productive divided by the sum of productive and non-productive CDR3 sequences. Clonality was measured with the Gini coefficient and diversity with the Renyi index at alpha=1, and both measures were compared pairwise between timepoints within each patient. Clonal relatedness used an edit distance of 3, and repertoire similarity used the Bhattacharyya coefficient, both computed in LymphoSeq. To classify response, a linear discriminant analysis based on week-3 changes in clonality and diversity was built using the R MASS and caret packages. TCRdb carries this immuneACCESS record with in-frame sequences only. Its versions omit some clonotypes, under half of them owing to an unresolved V gene in the studies checked, with the rest unexplained. V, J and clone size are taken as reported in that table, and D and trimming were inferred from the DNA itself. This sample comprises approximately 17,000 clones, approximately 89% of them detected only once. The biggest ten clones account for 1.8% of the sample.

Taken with the paper, the label for time point translates to: pre-treatment baseline. Blood samples were taken before treatment (T0) and at week 3 (W3), following the first cycle of checkpoint blockade. Except for two patients with rapid clinical progression, response was assessed 12 weeks after the first infusion by RECIST 1.1; disease control meant complete response, partial response or stable disease. Patients with prior systemic cancer treatment, concomitant immunosuppressant therapy or synchronous other active malignancies were excluded. Both bulk PBMC and plasma cell-free DNA were sequenced for TCR beta so that circulating cells and T cell turnover could be tracked. Lymphoprep and SepMate tubes were used to isolate PBMC from blood, and red cell lysis was then performed. QIAamp DNA Blood Mini kits were used to extract DNA from both PBMC and sorted T cell subsets. Note on this clone: Its target antigen remains unknown. The record has no base qualities; no much larger clone is one base away.

The TCR sequence derives from a human donor with melanoma. The sequencing here drew on blood, taken from a patient treated with checkpoint blockade. The chain couples TRBV5-5 to TRBJ2-7; TRBD1 agrees with 7 junctional bases. The CDR3 has the sequence CASSLLGQELTYEQYF. The DNA sequence follows: TGTGCCAGCAGCTTGCTAGGACAGGAACTGACCTACGAGCAGTACTTC.